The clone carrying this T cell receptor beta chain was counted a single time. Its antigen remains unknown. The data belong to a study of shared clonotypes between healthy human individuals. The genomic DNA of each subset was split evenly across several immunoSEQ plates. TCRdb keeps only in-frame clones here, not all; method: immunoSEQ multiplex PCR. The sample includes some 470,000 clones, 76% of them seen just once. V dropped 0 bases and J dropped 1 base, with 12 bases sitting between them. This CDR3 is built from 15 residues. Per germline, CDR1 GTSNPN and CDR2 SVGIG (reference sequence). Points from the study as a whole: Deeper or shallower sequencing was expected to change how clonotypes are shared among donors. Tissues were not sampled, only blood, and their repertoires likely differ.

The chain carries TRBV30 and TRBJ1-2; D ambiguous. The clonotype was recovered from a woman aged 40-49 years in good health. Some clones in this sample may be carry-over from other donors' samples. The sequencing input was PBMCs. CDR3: CAWSVPVRSNYGYTF. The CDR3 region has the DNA TGTGCCTGGAGTGTACCAGTCAGAAGTAACTATGGCTACACCTTC.